The 27 T cell receptor beta chains below come from one sample, sequenced in a study of blood T cell repertoires in COVID-19. The repertoire was sequenced with immunoSEQ multiplex PCR; TCRdb's copy has only in-frame clones and lacks some. The table has 200,000 to 250,000 clones, approximately 91% seen once; the top ten hold around 2.9%. The specimen was peripheral blood. These TCRs come from an older woman with acute or convalescent COVID-19.

The CDR3 DNA reads as TGTGCCGGGGAGGGGCGACACGAGCAGTACTTC. Residues: CAGEGRHEQYF. This chain uses TRBV30 with TRBJ2-7; 7 nucleotides align to TRBD2. The junction had 6 bases not matched to a gene; V was cut back by 8 bases and J by 5 bases. Germline V gene data show CDR1 as GTSNPN and CDR2 as SVGIG (reference sequence). The CDR3 extends over 11 amino acids.

The rearrangement joins TRBV5-6 to TRBJ1-5; TRBD1 aligns across 8 bases. The CDR3 is made up of 14 amino acids. After removal of 5 bases from V and 4 bases from J, the junction contained 5 bases not matched to a gene. The germline V gene encodes CDR1 SGHDT and CDR2 YYEEEE. The CDR3: CASSRDRGNQPQHF. CDR3 DNA sequence: TGTGCCAGCAGTCGAGACAGGGGAAATCAGCCCCAGCATTTT.

V usage is TRBV27 and J usage is TRBJ2-2, with no clear D. In germline, CDR1 is MNHEY, CDR2 SMNVEV (reference sequence). The CDR3 is 14 residues long. Trimming left V 4 bases short and J 3 bases short, with 9 bases between. CDR3 amino acids: CASSYNRDTGELFF. DNA of the CDR3: TGTGCCAGCAGTTATAACCGGGACACCGGGGAGCTGTTTTTT.

This chain uses TRBV20-1 with TRBJ1-4, with a possible D match to TRBD1 (5 bases). Germline loops: CDR1 DFQATT, CDR2 SNEGSKA (reference sequence). Trimming removed 3 bases at V and 6 bases at J, with 14 bases between. There are 14 residues in the CDR3. The CDR3 loop reads CSASPGGRHEKLFF. CDR3 nucleotides: TGCAGTGCTAGTCCGGGGGGGAGGCATGAAAAACTGTTTTTT.

The genes are TRBV6-5 and TRBJ1-1; 8 bases are shared with TRBD1. CDR3 length: 14 amino acids. Germline CDR1 MNHEY, CDR2 SVGAGI. The J segment lost 4 bases and the V segment lost 7 bases, leaving 8 bases of the junction unmatched. The CDR3, as DNA: TGTGCCAGCATTAAGTACGACAGGGGCACTGAAGCTTTCTTT. Its translation is CASIKYDRGTEAFF.

The chain uses TRBV12-3 or TRBV12-4 and TRBJ2-3; 10 bases align to TRBD2. The CDR3 has 13 amino acids. J lost 2 bases, V lost 8 bases, and 1 base had no gene match. This chain's CDR3 is CASLAGVTDTQYF. The CDR3 DNA follows: TGTGCCAGCCTAGCGGGGGTCACAGATACGCAGTATTTT.

CDR3 sequence (DNA): TGTGCCAGCAGCGTTGACCTAGCGGGGGGGCAAGAGACCCAGTACTTC. It specifies CASSVDLAGGQETQYF. The V and J genes are TRBV5-4 and TRBJ2-5, with TRBD2 matching 12 bases. Looked up from germline, CDR1 is SGHNT and CDR2 is YYREEE (reference sequence). The length of the CDR3 is 16 residues. Trimming cost V 4 bases and J 2 bases; bases outside gene matches: 6.

The rearrangement links TRBV11-2 to TRBJ1-2; 7 nucleotides match TRBD1. CDR1 is SGHAT, CDR2 FQNNGV, per germline. V trimming: 5 bases; J trimming: 3 bases; junction bases outside the gene matches: 12. The length of the CDR3 is 16 residues. The CDR3 DNA reads TGTGCCAGCAGCACAAGACAGGGCGCGGTCGACTATGGCTACACCTTC. Translating it yields CASSTRQGAVDYGYTF.

V is TRBV6-5 and J is TRBJ1-2; TRBD1 matches at 9 bases. This CDR3 comprises 15 residues. V trimming: 0 bases; J trimming: 4 bases; junction bases outside the gene matches: 3. The germline V gene encodes CDR1 MNHEY and CDR2 SVGAGI. CDR3 sequence (DNA): TGTGCCAGCAGTTACTCAACAGGGGGCGCCTATGGCTACACCTTC. Amino acid sequence: CASSYSTGGAYGYTF.

The chain recombines TRBV28 with TRBJ1-1; 8 positions match TRBD1. Germline V CDR1 and CDR2: MDHEN, SYDVKM. V dropped 5 bases and J dropped 0; count of bases not matched to a gene: 5. This CDR3 region has 15 residues. Here the CDR3 DNA reads TGTGCCAGCAGTATCCGACAGGGGTTGAACACTGAAGCTTTCTTT. Protein product: CASSIRQGLNTEAFF. The variable domain in full, completed from reference TRBV28 and TRBJ1-1, reads DVKVTQSSRYLVKRTGEKVFLECVQDMDHENMFWYRQDPGLGLRLIYFSYDVKMKEKGDIPEGYSVSREKKERFSLILESASTNQTSMYLCASSIRQGLNTEAFFGQGTRLTVV.

V and J are TRBV14 and TRBJ1-4; 7 bases align to TRBD1. There are 15 residues in the CDR3. The ends lost 4 bases at V and 7 bases at J; junction bases unmatched: 9. The germline gives CDR1 SGHDN, CDR2 FVKESK. CDR3 nucleotides: TGTGCCAGCAGCCCAACGACAGGGAAAGGTGAAAAACTGTTTTTT. Translation: CASSPTTGKGEKLFF.

The chain is built from TRBV6-6 and TRBJ2-3; 8 nucleotides line up with TRBD1. From germline, CDR1 is MNHNY and CDR2 SVGAGI (reference sequence). The trim removed 5 bases at V and 6 bases at J, leaving 16 bases unmatched. The CDR3 is made up of 17 amino acids. DNA for the CDR3: TGTGCCAGCAGTCCCCAGACAGGGGCCCGGGGTGGTGATACGCAGTATTTT. Protein: CASSPQTGARGGDTQYF.

This sequence joins TRBV9 and TRBJ2-7; D is possibly TRBD1 (6 bases). Trimming took off 1 base at V and 0 bases at J, with 14 bases between the two ends. This CDR3 is built from 16 residues. Germline V gene sequence: CDR1 SGDLS, CDR2 YYNGEE. The CDR3 DNA follows: TGTGCCAGCAGCGTATTCCCGGGACAAGTCTCCTACGAGCAGTACTTC. Translation gives CASSVFPGQVSYEQYF.

The chain links TRBV7-9 to TRBJ1-3, with 7 bases lining up with TRBD1. The germline CDR1 and CDR2 sequences are SEHNR and FQNEAQ (reference sequence). CDR3 length: 19 amino acids. Trimming at V came to 4 bases and at J to 0 bases, leaving 15 bases not matched to a gene. CDR3 amino acids: CASSSFAIGGPTSGNTIYF. CDR3 nucleotide sequence: TGTGCCAGCAGCTCATTTGCCATAGGGGGCCCGACCTCTGGAAACACCATATATTTT.

The J gene is TRBJ1-2, the V gene TRBV19; 8 bases line up with TRBD1. V gave up 2 bases and J gave up 2 bases; unmatched junction bases: 10. Per germline, CDR1 LNHDA and CDR2 SQIVND (reference sequence). The length of the CDR3 is 17 residues. CDR3 sequence (DNA): TGTGCCAGTAGTATACCCGGACAGGGACCCTCCAACTATGGCTACACCTTC. This gives the protein CASSIPGQGPSNYGYTF.

The chain couples TRBV28 to TRBJ1-4; the match to TRBD1 covers 7 bases. Germline CDR1 and CDR2: MDHEN and SYDVKM. V was clipped by 7 bases and J by 7 bases; unmatched bases: 9. The CDR3 spans 14 residues. CDR3 in DNA: TGTGCCAGCAACAAAGACAGGGTTACTGAAAAACTGTTTTTT. It translates to CASNKDRVTEKLFF.

V gene TRBV9 combines with J gene TRBJ2-2; TRBD2 agrees at 10 bases. The CDR3 is made up of 17 amino acids. Germline trimming cut 3 bases from V and 3 bases from J; bases unmatched to any gene: 8. In germline, CDR1 is SGDLS, CDR2 YYNGEE. This CDR3 reads CASSESAGGLYTGELFF. CDR3 in DNA: TGTGCCAGCAGCGAGTCAGCGGGGGGGCTTTACACCGGGGAGCTGTTTTTT.

This chain links TRBV19 with TRBJ1-5; TRBD1 matches at 8 bases. Germline CDR1 reads LNHDA; CDR2 reads SQIVND (reference sequence). Trimming cost V 9 bases and J 5 bases; bases outside gene matches: 12. The CDR3 consists of 15 residues. CDR3 DNA sequence: TGTGCCAGACGAACAGATCAGGGGGCGGATCAGCCCCAGCATTTT. It codes for CARRTDQGADQPQHF. The full variable domain, with the rest looked up from reference TRBV19 and TRBJ1-5, is DGGITQSPKYLFRKEGQNVTLSCEQNLNHDAMYWYRQDPGQGLRLIYYSQIVNDFQKGDIAEGYSVSREKKESFPLTVTSAQKNPTAFYLCARRTDQGADQPQHFGDGTRLSIL.

This chain joins TRBV6-5 and TRBJ2-1, with D tentatively TRBD2 (5 bases). V lost 4 bases and J 4 bases, leaving 14 bases between the germline ends. Germline V gene lookup returns CDR1 MNHEY and CDR2 SVGAGI. This CDR3 spans 15 amino acids. The CDR3 nucleotides read TGTGCCAGCAGTTCCGCCGGGAAAATATACAATGAGCAGTTCTTC. Translation: CASSSAGKIYNEQFF.

V and J are TRBV28 and TRBJ1-2, with no clear D. CDR1 is MDHEN, CDR2 SYDVKM, per germline. V dropped 5 bases and J dropped 5 bases, with 9 bases sitting between them. The CDR3 consists of 12 residues. The CDR3 region is CASSTDLYGYTF. The DNA of the CDR3 is TGTGCCAGCAGTACAGACCTTTATGGCTACACCTTC.

This chain joins TRBV28 and TRBJ2-7, with TRBD1 identical over 9 bases. The germline V gene encodes CDR1 MDHEN and CDR2 SYDVKM. This CDR3 is built from 12 residues. V shed 2 bases, J shed 12 bases, and the junction held 5 bases outside the gene matches. Here the CDR3 DNA reads TGTGCCAGCAGTTTAAGGGACAGGGCCGTGTACTTC. Protein sequence: CASSLRDRAVYF.

Of note for this clone: This sample also contains other DNA sequences that code for the same CDR3. The chain couples TRBV7-6 to TRBJ2-2, with 11 bases aligning to TRBD2. There are 15 residues in the CDR3. Germline V gene lookup returns CDR1 SGHVS and CDR2 FNYEAQ. The ends lost 1 base at V and 5 bases at J; junction bases unmatched: 0. CDR3 protein: CASSLGTSGTGELFF. The CDR3 DNA reads TGTGCCAGCAGCTTAGGGACTAGCGGGACCGGGGAGCTGTTTTTT.

The chain joins TRBV19 to TRBJ1-1; weak D call: TRBD1 (6 bases). The germline V gene encodes CDR1 LNHDA and CDR2 SQIVND (reference sequence). V lost 5 bases and J 1 base, leaving 14 bases between the germline ends. The CDR3 covers 15 residues. The CDR3 protein is CASSPHRDWNTEAFF. The CDR3 coding sequence is TGTGCCAGTAGTCCGCACAGGGATTGGAACACTGAAGCTTTCTTT.

The V and J genes are TRBV19 and TRBJ1-3; 9 nucleotides match TRBD1. Unmatched junction bases numbered 7, after V lost 5 bases and J lost 2 bases. The V gene's germline CDR1 is LNHDA and CDR2 SQIVND (reference sequence). The CDR3 is 16 residues long. CDR3 sequence (DNA): TGTGCCAGTAGTGCCAGGACAGGGGATCCTGGAAACACCATATATTTT. It yields the protein CASSARTGDPGNTIYF.

This clone has only a few counts. V is TRBV14 and J is TRBJ1-6; D is ambiguous. Trimming took off 6 bases at V and 6 bases at J, with 12 bases between the two ends. Germline lookup yields CDR1 SGHDN and CDR2 FVKESK. This CDR3 is built from 14 residues. DNA of the CDR3: TGTGCCAGCAGACTCGGACTGATTAATTCACCCCTCCACTTT. The encoded protein is CASRLGLINSPLHF. Combining the CDR3 with reference TRBV14 and TRBJ1-6 gives the whole variable domain EAGVTQFPSHSVIEKGQTVTLRCDPISGHDNLYWYRRVMGKEIKFLLHFVKESKQDESGMPNNRFLAERTGGTYSTLKVQPAELEDSGVYFCASRLGLINSPLHFGNGTRLTVT.

The V and J genes are TRBV7-2 and TRBJ2-1; 13 bases line up with TRBD2. V was clipped by 3 bases and J by 9 bases; unmatched bases: 8. There are 16 residues in the CDR3. Per germline, CDR1 SGHTA and CDR2 FQGNSA. This chain's CDR3 is CASSFTSGGAFSEQFF. CDR3 DNA sequence: TGTGCCAGCAGCTTCACTAGCGGGGGGGCTTTTAGTGAGCAGTTCTTC.

The rearrangement joins TRBV21-1 to TRBJ1-2; TRBD1, the table's D call, lacks a check against the DNA. TRBV21-1 is given as a pseudogene. The CDR3 is 15 residues long. CDR3 sequence (DNA): TGTGCCAGCAGCAAAGTAGGGACAGCCCAATGTGGCTACACCTTC. Amino acids: CASSKVGTAQCGYTF.